The 26 T cell receptor beta chains given below trace back to one sample, sequenced in a study of blood T cell repertoires in COVID-19. Profiling relied on immunoSEQ multiplex PCR, and the TCRdb table lists in-frame clones only, not all of them. Seen here are about 90,000 clones, about 90% observed once, and the top ten hold about 18%. Material: peripheral blood. These receptors came from a human donor in a cohort sampled during active COVID-19.

The chain is built from TRBV5-8 and TRBJ2-3; 8 bases line up with TRBD1. The CDR3 spans 15 residues. From germline, CDR1 is SGHTS and CDR2 YDEGEE. The junction had 7 bases not matched to a gene; V was cut back by 1 base and J by 6 bases. The CDR3 protein is CASSLMQGAGDTQYF. DNA of the CDR3: TGTGCCAGCAGCTTGATGCAGGGGGCCGGGGATACGCAGTATTTT. The complete variable domain, with remaining parts taken from reference TRBV5-8 and TRBJ2-3, reads EAGVTQSPTHLIKTRGQQATLRCSPISGHTSVYWYQQALGLGLQFLLWYDEGEERNRGNFPPRFSGRQFPNYSSELNVNALELEDSALYLCASSLMQGAGDTQYFGPGTRLTVL.

The V gene is TRBV12-3 or TRBV12-4, the J gene TRBJ1-5; perhaps TRBD1 as D (6 bases). This CDR3 spans 13 amino acids. Trimming stripped 6 bases from V and 4 bases from J, with 10 bases between. This CDR3 reads CASSGTPNQPQHF. The CDR3 region has the DNA TGTGCCAGCAGCGGGACACCGAATCAGCCCCAGCATTTT.

Only one count was recorded for this clone. The chain uses TRBV19 and TRBJ2-6; TRBD1 matches 8 bases. The ends lost 6 bases at V and 5 bases at J; junction bases unmatched: 6. Germline lookup yields CDR1 LNHDA and CDR2 SQIVND (reference sequence). The CDR3 is 15 amino acids. The CDR3 DNA reads TGTGCCAGTAGACCAGACAGGGGAAGGGCCAACGTCCTGACTTTC. As protein: CASRPDRGRANVLTF.

DNA of the CDR3: TGTGCCAGAAGGATGGGACTGGTGAGTCCGCAGTATTTT. It codes for CARRMGLVSPQYF. The V gene is TRBV5-3, the J gene TRBJ2-3, with a possible D match to TRBD2 (6 bases). TRBV5-3 is designated an ORF whose function remains uncertain. The CDR3 is 13 residues long. V was trimmed by 5 bases and J by 10 bases, leaving 17 bases between them.

The chain couples TRBV14 to TRBJ2-1, with no clear D. The CDR3 extends over 13 amino acids. Germline V CDR1 and CDR2: SGHDN, FVKESK. The V gene lost 0 bases and the J gene lost 9 bases, with 9 bases spanning the gap. CDR3 in DNA: TGTGCCAGCAGCCAAGAACTCGGTGGTGAGCAGTTCTTC. This translates into CASSQELGGEQFF. Based on the CDR3 plus reference TRBV14 and TRBJ2-1, the full variable domain is EAGVTQFPSHSVIEKGQTVTLRCDPISGHDNLYWYRRVMGKEIKFLLHFVKESKQDESGMPNNRFLAERTGGTYSTLKVQPAELEDSGVYFCASSQELGGEQFFGPGTRLTVL.

The chain links TRBV27 to TRBJ1-2; D not certain. Germline V gene data show CDR1 as MNHEY and CDR2 as SMNVEV (reference sequence). This CDR3 region has 17 residues. Trimming cost V 4 bases and J 0 bases, with 18 bases left between them. The chain's CDR3 is CASSSSLFGETNYGYTF. The CDR3 bases are TGTGCCAGCAGTTCCTCGTTATTCGGGGAGACTAACTATGGCTACACCTTC.

The rearrangement uses TRBV6-2 or TRBV6-3 and TRBJ2-7, with 9 bases that match TRBD1. J gave up 0 bases and V 4 bases, and 10 bases lay outside the gene matches. This CDR3 has 17 residues. Germline assignment: CDR1 MNHEY and CDR2 SVGEGT. The CDR3 sequence: CASSSHPGQGSSYEQYF. The CDR3 DNA reads TGTGCCAGCAGTTCGCACCCGGGACAGGGTTCCTCCTACGAGCAGTACTTC.

The table lists this clone with a count of one. This chain uses TRBV19 with TRBJ1-5; 8 bases are a match to TRBD1. Trimming took 7 bases from V and 3 from J; bases not matched to a gene: 8. The V gene's germline CDR1 is LNHDA and CDR2 SQIVND (reference sequence). The CDR3 is made up of 15 amino acids. The chain's CDR3 is CASTKDRAYNQPQHF. In DNA, the CDR3 is TGTGCCAGTACCAAGGACAGGGCTTACAATCAGCCCCAGCATTTT.

The rearrangement joins TRBV14 to TRBJ1-1; 9 nucleotides line up with TRBD1. From germline, CDR1 is SGHDN and CDR2 FVKESK. The CDR3 runs 16 residues. J was trimmed by 3 bases and V by 3 bases; bases with no gene match: 8. CDR3 DNA sequence: TGTGCCAGCAGCCAGCAAACAGGGGGCTCCGACACTGAAGCTTTCTTT. It encodes CASSQQTGGSDTEAFF. The full variable domain, its missing parts supplied by reference TRBV14 and TRBJ1-1, is EAGVTQFPSHSVIEKGQTVTLRCDPISGHDNLYWYRRVMGKEIKFLLHFVKESKQDESGMPNNRFLAERTGGTYSTLKVQPAELEDSGVYFCASSQQTGGSDTEAFFGQGTRLTVV.

The J gene is TRBJ2-3, the V gene TRBV6-5; TRBD2 agrees at 10 bases. From germline, CDR1 is MNHEY and CDR2 SVGAGI. J was trimmed by 6 bases and V by 6 bases; bases with no gene match: 6. The CDR3 runs to 14 residues. CDR3 in amino acids: CASRQSGGADTQYF. The CDR3 nucleotides read TGTGCCAGCAGGCAAAGCGGGGGGGCGGATACGCAGTATTTT.

V gene TRBV7-9 combines with J gene TRBJ2-6; maybe TRBD1 (7 bases). Looked up from germline, CDR1 is SEHNR and CDR2 is FQNEAQ (reference sequence). Trimming took off 8 bases at V and 0 bases at J, with 20 bases between the two ends. The CDR3 runs 18 residues. This CDR3 reads CASLPRGQEGSGANVLTF. The CDR3 DNA reads TGTGCCAGCCTCCCCCGAGGACAGGAGGGCTCTGGGGCCAACGTCCTGACTTTC.

This rearrangement joins TRBV28 to TRBJ1-6; D perhaps matches TRBD1 (5 bases). Germline V lookup: CDR1 MDHEN, CDR2 SYDVKM. This CDR3 has 14 amino acids. V dropped 3 bases and J dropped 8 bases, with 11 bases sitting between them. The CDR3 coding sequence is TGTGCCAGCAGTTTCGGTGGGGGGTATTCACCCCTCCACTTT. Encoded protein: CASSFGGGYSPLHF.

This chain joins TRBV28 and TRBJ2-1; 8 bases match TRBD2. V gave up 2 bases and J gave up 15 bases; unmatched junction bases: 12. This CDR3 has 14 amino acids. The germline V gene encodes CDR1 MDHEN and CDR2 SYDVKM. The CDR3 sequence is CASSLAQRGPYRFF. CDR3 sequence (DNA): TGTGCCAGCAGTTTAGCCCAGCGGGGGCCCTATAGGTTCTTC.

This chain connects TRBV9 to TRBJ1-2; the match to TRBD1 covers 7 bases. CDR1 and CDR2 (germline): SGDLS, YYNGEE. CDR3 size: 16 residues. V gave up 0 bases and J gave up 6 bases; unmatched junction bases: 11. CDR3 amino acids: CASSVGITGEYHGYTF. DNA for the CDR3: TGTGCCAGCAGCGTAGGTATCACAGGGGAATATCATGGCTACACCTTC.

The genes are TRBV5-6 and TRBJ2-2, with 8 bases identical to TRBD1. The V gene's germline CDR1 is SGHDT and CDR2 YYEEEE. The CDR3 spans 15 residues. The ends lost 1 base at V and 5 bases at J; junction bases unmatched: 4. In DNA, the CDR3 is TGTGCCAGCAGCTTGACAGGGACAGGTACCGGGGAGCTGTTTTTT. Translating gives CASSLTGTGTGELFF.

The V gene is TRBV9, the J gene TRBJ2-1, with D possibly matching TRBD2 (5 bases). CDR1 and CDR2 from the germline V gene are SGDLS and YYNGEE. V gave up 4 bases and J gave up 7 bases, with 18 bases separating them. The CDR3 is 15 amino acids. The CDR3 DNA follows: TGTGCCAGCAGCACCACTAGGCTTCCGGGGAATGAGCAGTTCTTC. Protein product: CASSTTRLPGNEQFF.

The rearrangement uses TRBV2 and TRBJ1-1, with a possible D match to TRBD1 (6 bases). The CDR3 spans 14 residues. Germline-derived CDR1 and CDR2 are SNHLY and FYNNEI. V shed 5 bases and J shed 7 bases, with 17 bases lying between them. In nucleotides, the CDR3 is TGTGCCAGCAGTCCCAACCCGACAGGACATGAAGCTTTCTTT. Residues: CASSPNPTGHEAFF.

The V gene is TRBV14, the J gene TRBJ1-1, with a weak D call TRBD1 (5 bases). This CDR3 contains 15 residues. Trimming left V 1 base short and J 8 bases short, with 17 bases between. CDR1 and CDR2 from the germline V gene are SGHDN and FVKESK. Written as DNA, the CDR3 is TGTGCCAGCAGCCAAGGCGGCAGGGAGGTCGAAGAAGCTTTCTTT. Protein sequence: CASSQGGREVEEAFF. Looking up the rest from reference TRBV14 and TRBJ1-1 gives the full variable domain: EAGVTQFPSHSVIEKGQTVTLRCDPISGHDNLYWYRRVMGKEIKFLLHFVKESKQDESGMPNNRFLAERTGGTYSTLKVQPAELEDSGVYFCASSQGGREVEEAFFGQGTRLTVV.

This rearrangement joins TRBV3-1 (or the pseudogene TRBV3-2) to TRBJ1-1, with D hard to call. The CDR3 runs to 16 residues. Germline loops: CDR1 LGHDT, CDR2 YNNKEL (reference sequence). The V end was cut by 4 bases, the J end by 1 base, with 16 bases between. CDR3 protein: CASSLDGGRSNTEAFF. DNA of the CDR3: TGTGCCAGCAGCCTTGACGGCGGCCGGTCGAACACTGAAGCTTTCTTT.

The chain carries TRBV7-9 and TRBJ2-3, with D uncertain. Germline V gene lookup returns CDR1 SEHNR and CDR2 FQNEAQ (reference sequence). V was pared by 8 bases and J by 0 bases, with 3 bases between. This CDR3 contains 11 residues. CDR3 sequence: CASSSTDTQYF. In DNA, the CDR3 is TGTGCCAGCTCTAGCACAGATACGCAGTATTTT.

This clone was seen only once. CDR3 loop: CASSLSDGQAYEQYF. The CDR3 nucleotides are TGTGCCAGCAGCTTAAGTGACGGACAGGCTTACGAGCAGTACTTC. The chain carries TRBV11-1 and TRBJ2-7, with 7 bases lining up with TRBD1. With V trimmed by 2 bases and J by 4 bases, 8 bases remained unmatched. This CDR3 has 15 residues. Germline loops: CDR1 SGHAT, CDR2 FQDESV (reference sequence). Full variable domain (rest looked up from reference TRBV11-1 and TRBJ2-7): EAEVAQSPRYKITEKSQAVAFWCDPISGHATLYWYRQILGQGPELLVQFQDESVVDDSQLPKDRFSAERLKGVDSTLKIQPAELGDSAMYLCASSLSDGQAYEQYFGPGTRLTVT.

Only a few counts were recorded for this clone. V usage is TRBV4-3 and J usage is TRBJ2-2; D is perhaps TRBD2 (6 bases). V lost 1 base to trimming and J lost 9 bases, with 18 bases between them. The germline V gene has CDR1 LGHNA and CDR2 YSLEER. There are 16 residues in the CDR3. CDR3 residues: CASSQARGGRARELFF. Written as DNA, the CDR3 is TGCGCCAGCAGCCAAGCGCGGGGCGGCCGTGCGAGGGAGCTGTTTTTT.

This chain links TRBV27 with TRBJ2-3; 8 bases align to TRBD2. J was trimmed by 1 base and V by 2 bases; bases with no gene match: 8. The CDR3 has 17 amino acids. Germline V gene sequence: CDR1 MNHEY, CDR2 SMNVEV (reference sequence). The CDR3 region has the DNA TGTGCCAGCAGTTTAGTCCCCCCGGGGGGGGGCACAGATACGCAGTATTTT. Amino acids: CASSLVPPGGGTDTQYF.

The rearrangement links TRBV7-9 to TRBJ2-7; 9 nucleotides align to TRBD1. The ends lost 3 bases at V and 3 bases at J; junction bases unmatched: 6. This CDR3 has 15 amino acids. Germline loops: CDR1 SEHNR, CDR2 FQNEAQ (reference sequence). CDR3 sequence reads: CASSLLGQGIYEQYF. The CDR3 nucleotides read TGTGCCAGCAGCTTGTTGGGACAGGGTATCTACGAGCAGTACTTC.

This chain joins TRBV28 and TRBJ1-5, with D perhaps TRBD1 (5 bases). Germline assignment: CDR1 MDHEN and CDR2 SYDVKM. Trimming left V 10 bases short and J 12 bases short, with 22 bases between. The CDR3 sequence is 13 residues long. CDR3: CATDRTIPVNQHF. The DNA of the CDR3 is TGTGCCACCGACAGAACTATCCCCGTTAACCAGCATTTT.

This clone was recorded a few times. The J gene is TRBJ1-4, the V gene TRBV7-9; D unresolved. CDR3 length: 14 amino acids. CDR1 and CDR2 from the germline V gene are SEHNR and FQNEAQ (reference sequence). Trimming cost V 6 bases and J 8 bases, with 16 bases left between them. The CDR3 region is CASRPTGLEEKLFF. Written as DNA, the CDR3 is TGTGCCAGCAGGCCGACCGGGTTAGAGGAAAAACTGTTTTTT.